Below, 16 T cell receptor beta chains from the same sample are listed, as sequenced in a study of blood T cell repertoires in COVID-19. Profiling relied on immunoSEQ multiplex PCR, and the TCRdb table lists in-frame clones only, not all of them. This table holds 14,000 or so clones, around four fifths found once. The sequencing input was peripheral blood. These receptor sequences come from a man aged 35 to 55 with active or convalescent COVID-19.

The genes are TRBV11-2 and TRBJ2-7; 12 bases fit TRBD1. Germline-derived CDR1 and CDR2 are SGHAT and FQNNGV. Losses at the gene ends were 5 bases for V and 2 bases for J; bases not matched to a gene: 4. The CDR3 has 15 residues. The CDR3 sequence: CASSIGTGGPYEQYF. As DNA, the CDR3 is TGTGCCAGCAGCATTGGGACAGGGGGCCCCTACGAGCAGTACTTC.

The chain uses TRBV12-5 and TRBJ2-7; a possible D gene is TRBD1 (6 bases). V lost 2 bases and J lost 5, with 10 bases in between. CDR1 and CDR2 (germline): LGHNT, FRNRAP. CDR3 length equals 13 residues. The CDR3 region has the DNA TGTGCTAGTGGTTTGCCACAGGGCGACGAGCAGTACTTC. This translates into CASGLPQGDEQYF.

The chain is built from TRBV12-5 and TRBJ2-5, with D perhaps TRBD1 (6 bases). V lost 1 base and J 3 bases, leaving 9 bases between the germline ends. Germline assignment: CDR1 LGHNT and CDR2 FRNRAP. The CDR3 spans 14 residues. The chain's CDR3 is CASGLGGRKETQYF. The CDR3 DNA reads as TGTGCTAGTGGTTTGGGGGGGCGGAAAGAGACCCAGTACTTC.

This chain's CDR3 is CASGLRSSRITYEQYF. In DNA, the CDR3 is TGTGCTAGTGGTTTGAGGTCGTCCAGGATCACCTACGAGCAGTACTTC. The chain couples TRBV12-5 to TRBJ2-7; no clear D gene. Germline V gene data show CDR1 as LGHNT and CDR2 as FRNRAP. V dropped 2 bases and J dropped 2 bases, with 16 bases sitting between them. CDR3 length: 16 amino acids. Full variable domain (outside the CDR3, taken from reference TRBV12-5 and TRBJ2-7): DARVTQTPRHKVTEMGQEVTMRCQPILGHNTVFWYRQTMMQGLELLAYFRNRAPLDDSGMPKDRFSAEMPDATLATLKIQPSEPRDSAVYFCASGLRSSRITYEQYFGPGTRLTVT.

The chain has TRBV5-1 and TRBJ1-2, with 7 bases identical to TRBD1. Germline V lookup: CDR1 SGHRS, CDR2 YFSETQ. CDR3 length: 13 amino acids. V lost 3 bases to trimming and J lost 7 bases; unmatched junction nucleotides: 6. The CDR3: CASSYTGDGGYTF. The CDR3, as DNA: TGCGCCAGCAGCTACACAGGGGACGGTGGCTACACCTTC.

This clone was seen a handful of times. Different DNA sequences within this sample yield the same CDR3. This rearrangement joins TRBV5-1 to TRBJ1-5, with 8 nucleotides matching TRBD1. The CDR3 extends over 13 amino acids. Germline loops: CDR1 SGHRS, CDR2 YFSETQ. V dropped 0 bases and J dropped 7; count of bases not matched to a gene: 0. Here the CDR3 reads CASSLGQGQPQHF. DNA for the CDR3: TGCGCCAGCAGCTTGGGACAGGGGCAGCCCCAGCATTTT.

The chain links TRBV11-3 to TRBJ1-1; D is unresolved. Germline V gives CDR1 SGHNT, CDR2 YENEEA. The CDR3 loop spans 13 amino acids. The V end was cut by 5 bases, the J end by 5 bases, with 12 bases between. CDR3: CASSDKHPTEAFF. CDR3 DNA sequence: TGTGCCAGCAGCGATAAACACCCAACTGAAGCTTTCTTT.

This clone has only a few counts. The rearrangement uses TRBV5-5 and TRBJ2-3, with 12 bases lining up with TRBD2. Germline V gene lookup returns CDR1 SGHKS and CDR2 YYEKEE (reference sequence). This CDR3 has 19 residues. Trimming cost V 4 bases and J 0 bases; bases outside gene matches: 12. CDR3: CASSLLGVGLAGSTDTQYF. For the CDR3, the DNA is TGTGCCAGCAGCCTGCTAGGGGTCGGACTAGCGGGGAGCACAGATACGCAGTATTTT.

The chain employs TRBV4-1 and TRBJ2-6, with 8 bases fitting TRBD1. Per germline, CDR1 MGHRA and CDR2 YSYEKL. The CDR3 totals 19 residues. Trimming removed 3 bases from V and 0 bases from J; junction bases left unmatched: 10. CDR3 loop: CASSHPEGQVSSGANVLTF. CDR3 nucleotides: TGCGCCAGCAGCCACCCGGAGGGACAGGTGTCCTCTGGGGCCAACGTCCTGACTTTC.

The gene calls are TRBV5-6 and TRBJ2-5; perhaps TRBD2 as D (6 bases). V lost 2 bases and J lost 4, with 12 bases in between. Germline V lookup: CDR1 SGHDT, CDR2 YYEEEE. The CDR3 is made up of 14 amino acids. For the CDR3, the DNA is TGTGCCAGCAGCTTCGGCAGGAGGGGAGAGACCCAGTACTTC. Encoded protein: CASSFGRRGETQYF. Drawing the rest from reference TRBV5-6 and TRBJ2-5, the complete variable domain is DAGVTQSPTHLIKTRGQQVTLRCSPKSGHDTVSWYQQALGQGPQFIFQYYEEEERQRGNFPDRFSGHQFPNYSSELNVNALLLGDSALYLCASSFGRRGETQYFGPGTRLLVL.

The chain links TRBV6-2 or TRBV6-3 to TRBJ1-4; TRBD1 matches 7 bases. The CDR3 runs 17 residues. Germline trimming cut 5 bases from V and 4 bases from J; bases unmatched to any gene: 13. Germline lookup yields CDR1 MNHEY and CDR2 SVGEGT. CDR3 sequence reads: CASSRPPSRDSNEKLFF. Here the CDR3 DNA reads TGTGCCAGCAGTCGTCCTCCCTCCCGGGACAGTAATGAAAAACTGTTTTTT.

V gene TRBV7-9 combines with J gene TRBJ2-1; D possibly corresponds to TRBD2 (5 bases). The CDR3 spans 15 residues. Between the trimmed V and J ends, which lost 4 bases and 4 bases, there was a span of 14 bases. Germline V gives CDR1 SEHNR, CDR2 FQNEAQ (reference sequence). The CDR3 DNA follows: TGTGCCAGCAGCTCCAGCGGAAACTTATACAATGAGCAGTTCTTC. This gives the protein CASSSSGNLYNEQFF.

The rearrangement links TRBV19 to TRBJ2-5, with D possibly matching TRBD2 (7 bases). With 10 bases removed from V and 6 bases from J, the gap between germline ends came to 21 bases. This CDR3 region has 14 residues. Germline CDR1 and CDR2: LNHDA and SQIVND (reference sequence). CDR3 residues: CATQTGGASKTQYF. The CDR3 region has the DNA TGTGCCACCCAAACGGGGGGCGCCTCGAAGACCCAGTACTTC.

CDR3 loop: CASSAGTQQETQYF. CDR3 sequence (DNA): TGTGCCAGCAGCGCCGGGACACAACAAGAGACCCAGTACTTC. The chain is built from TRBV5-4 and TRBJ2-5, with D possibly TRBD1 on 6 matching bases. The CDR3 contains 14 residues. Trimming stripped 4 bases from V and 2 bases from J, with 12 bases between. Germline loops: CDR1 SGHNT, CDR2 YYREEE (reference sequence).

The CDR3 nucleotides read TGCAGCGCTAGCGGGGGGGCCAATGAGCAGTTCTTC. As protein: CSASGGANEQFF. The chain couples TRBV29-1 to TRBJ2-1, with 12 bases fitting TRBD2. Germline lookup yields CDR1 SQVTM and CDR2 ANQGSEA. J gave up 6 bases and V 7 bases, and 1 base lay outside the gene matches. This CDR3 spans 12 amino acids.

This clone was recorded once. The rearrangement joins TRBV6-6 to TRBJ1-2; 10 bases line up with TRBD1. Looked up from germline, CDR1 is MNHNY and CDR2 is SVGAGI (reference sequence). Losses at the gene ends were 5 bases for V and 6 bases for J; bases not matched to a gene: 15. The CDR3 runs 17 residues. In DNA form, the CDR3 reads TGTGCCAGCAGTCAAACCGGGACAGGGGCTCTGGGGCATGGCTACACCTTC. This codes for CASSQTGTGALGHGYTF.